This T cell receptor (beta chain) was documented in a study of beta chain features in type 1 diabetes. Study-wide findings and caveats: There was a moderate but significant shortening of TCRB CDR3s in all four CD4+ subsets of Type 1 diabetes patients.

Germline loops: CDR1 SGHDT, CDR2 YYEEEE. With V trimmed by 2 bases and J by 1 base, 7 bases remained unmatched. This CDR3 spans 16 amino acids. This clone was recorded a few times. Its antigen is unknown. Isolated RNA was reverse transcribed in full, so expressed TCRB transcripts were sequenced. Repertoires were generated with immunoSEQ multiplex PCR, while TCRdb's copy carries only in-frame clones and drops some. The sample consists of around 340,000 clones, roughly 9% of them appearing once. Sequences were obtained from central memory CD4+ T cells from blood. The chain combines TRBV5-6 with TRBJ2-7, with TRBD1 identical over 9 bases. This clonotype originated in a man between 25 and 39 years old with type 1 diabetes. The CDR3 sequence is CASSFMTGTGSYEQYF. Written as DNA, the CDR3 is TGTGCCAGCAGCTTCATGACCGGGACAGGGTCCTACGAGCAGTACTTC.